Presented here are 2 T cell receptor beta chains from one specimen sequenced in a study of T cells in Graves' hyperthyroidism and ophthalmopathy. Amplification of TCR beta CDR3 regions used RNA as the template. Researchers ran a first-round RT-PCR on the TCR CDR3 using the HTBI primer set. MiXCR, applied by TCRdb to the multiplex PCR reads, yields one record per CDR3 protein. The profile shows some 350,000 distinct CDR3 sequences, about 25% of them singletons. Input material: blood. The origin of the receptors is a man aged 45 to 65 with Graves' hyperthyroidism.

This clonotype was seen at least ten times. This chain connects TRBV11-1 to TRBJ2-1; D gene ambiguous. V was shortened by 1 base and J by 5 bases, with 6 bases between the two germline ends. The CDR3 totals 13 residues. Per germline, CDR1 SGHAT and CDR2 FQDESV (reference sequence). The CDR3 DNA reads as TGTGCCAGCAGCTTAGGGTCCCACAATGAGCAGTTCTTC. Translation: CASSLGSHNEQFF.

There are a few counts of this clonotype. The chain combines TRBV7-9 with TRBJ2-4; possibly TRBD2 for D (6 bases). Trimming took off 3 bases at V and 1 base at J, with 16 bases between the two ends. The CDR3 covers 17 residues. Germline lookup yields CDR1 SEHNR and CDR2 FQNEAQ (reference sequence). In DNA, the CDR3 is TGTGCCAGCAGCTTCAACCCAGGACGGGGGGCCAAAAACATTCAGTACTTC. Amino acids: CASSFNPGRGAKNIQYF.